This T cell receptor (beta chain) was identified in a study of relationships among human T cell subsets (dated by TCRdb to about 2010). About the full investigation: Eight distinct blood T cell populations were sequenced: pan T, CD8 cytotoxic, regulatory, Th1, Th2, naive plus transitional, activated and memory cells. General study outcomes and caveats: A CD4+CD8+ double-positive population could not be ruled out by the bead-based sorting. The substantial sharing of CDR3s among Th1, Th2 and regulatory T cells was interpreted as suggesting that cell fate choices are stochastic. No statistically significant differences in V, D and J usage, CDR3 length or N-nucleotide additions were observed among the seven subsets. Over 55% of CD8+ cytotoxic sequences belonged to clones with over 100 reads, whereas regulatory and Th2 subsets showed few such clones.

From the CD45RA-negative fraction, CD45RA-RO+ cells were selected as memory T cells using anti-CD45RO beads. Miltenyi superparamagnetic beads coated with subset-specific monoclonal antibodies were used for isolation of the T cell subsets. Every T cell population was isolated from peripheral blood. Ficoll separation of whole blood yielded mononuclear cells, and anti-CD14 microbeads were then used to deplete the monocytes. The isolated cell populations were resuspended in RNAprotect reagent immediately. Note on this clonotype: The specificity of this receptor is unknown. No much larger clone is present one base from it, and per-base qualities are unavailable.

Library prep was done by multiplex PCR. Sequencing was performed on a 454 GS FLX. TCR alpha and beta CDR3 regions were amplified from mRNA by semiquantitative ARM-PCR. In ARM-PCR, tagged nested gene-specific primers were applied first, and communal superprimers then carried out the exponential amplification. Nested primers were removed by exonuclease before the second amplification round on first-round PCR products. The amplicons were sequenced on the 454 platform, which can rapidly sequence millions of DNA fragments without cloning bias. An effective read was defined as a read mappable to both V and J germline segments. The authors' analysis ran thus. IRmap was used to assign reads to germline V, D and J segments, relying on pyromap, a Smith-Waterman modification adapted to 454 sequencing errors. D-beta assignments were filtered with cutoffs set at the 99th percentile of alignment scores obtained from simulated random sequences. CDR3 was defined as the amino acids between the conserved V-segment Y[YFLI]C motif and the J-segment [FW]GXGT motif. A compound Poisson process model, previously applied to large-scale EST data, was used to estimate repertoire diversity. A procedure for detecting cross-contamination was applied so that sample contamination could be argued against as the origin of shared CDR3s. The public reads were reanalyzed by TCRdb: fastp trimming at Q25, MiXCR alignment, in-frame beta chains only. Entries that share a CDR3 protein sequence are merged under the most common genes and DNA. V and J calls and clone size were set by TCRdb, not the authors. Counted in this sample were more than 7,000 distinct CDR3 sequences; 54% of them appeared once. The ten biggest clones cover about 5.7% of the sample.

CDR1 and CDR2, looked up from the germline V gene (reference sequence), are LNHDA and SQIVND. The CDR3 covers 15 residues, taking in both the cysteine and the phenylalanine. Solely the CDR3 DNA is kept, with 45 bases framed from the first base. A distance of 11 bases separates the germline ends of V and J, which lose 5 bases and 0 bases respectively. The rearrangement combines TRBV19 with TRBJ2-1; perhaps TRBD1 is the D gene, with 5 bases matching. This clonotype originated in a man aged 35 to 55 in good health. The sample consisted of memory T cells sorted from blood. Explained via the paper, the cell subset or site label denotes: CD45RA-RO+ memory T cells. The CDR3 region has the sequence CASSLADSSYNEQFF. DNA sequence: TGTGCCAGTAGTTTAGCCGACAGCTCCTACAATGAGCAGTTCTTC.